These 8 T cell receptor beta chains share one sample of origin, sequenced in a study of T cells in tuberculosis. Sequencing used immunoSEQ multiplex PCR; TCRdb keeps in-frame clones, though not all of them. The data contain around 38,000 clones, 93% of them singletons. The sample comprised PBMCs. These receptors came from a donor under 30 with latent tuberculosis or without tuberculosis infection.

This clone came up once. The chain has TRBV2 and TRBJ2-1; 9 nucleotides align to TRBD1. The V and J ends lost 6 bases and 3 bases, in that order; junction bases with no gene match: 6. The CDR3 contains 15 residues. CDR1 is SNHLY, CDR2 FYNNEI, per germline. CDR3 DNA sequence: TGTGCCAGCAGAAAGATGACAGGGGGCTACAATGAGCAGTTCTTC. Amino acids: CASRKMTGGYNEQFF.

By proportion, this clone is medium-sized. CDR3 bases: TGTGCCAGCAGCTTGTCGAGCTCCTATAATTCACCCCTCCACTTT. This encodes CASSLSSSYNSPLHF. The chain recombines TRBV7-2 with TRBJ1-6; D remains ambiguous. The germline V gene encodes CDR1 SGHTA and CDR2 FQGNSA. The length of the CDR3 is 15 residues. V shed 3 bases and J shed 0 bases, with 6 bases lying between them.

V gene TRBV6-1 combines with J gene TRBJ2-7; D ambiguous. Trimming cost V 0 bases and J 2 bases, with 8 bases left between them. The germline CDR1 and CDR2 sequences are MNHNS and SASEGT. The CDR3 has 14 amino acids. The CDR3 DNA is TGTGCCAGCAGTGAAGCCGTCAGGACCTACGAGCAGTACTTC. This sequence encodes CASSEAVRTYEQYF.

This rearrangement joins TRBV4-2 to TRBJ2-2; unclear D gene. The V gene's germline CDR1 is LGHNA and CDR2 YNFKEQ. The length of the CDR3 is 12 residues. Trimming left V 4 bases short and J 6 bases short, with 6 bases between. The CDR3 region is CASSPSSGELFF. The DNA of the CDR3 is TGTGCCAGCAGCCCATCATCCGGGGAGCTGTTTTTT.

This chain connects TRBV27 to TRBJ2-7, with 10 positions matching TRBD1. The ends lost 5 bases at V and 6 bases at J; junction bases unmatched: 16. There are 17 residues in the CDR3. In germline, CDR1 is MNHEY, CDR2 SMNVEV (reference sequence). Here the CDR3 DNA reads TGTGCCAGCAGTCCTAACAGGATCCGGGACAGGGGAGGCGAGCAGTACTTC. Amino acids: CASSPNRIRDRGGEQYF.

This rearrangement joins TRBV27 to TRBJ2-7; 12 bases fit TRBD1. The V gene end was trimmed by 5 bases and the J gene end by 7 bases; junction bases not matched to a gene: 12. CDR1 and CDR2 (germline): MNHEY, SMNVEV (reference sequence). CDR3 size: 16 residues. As DNA, the CDR3 is TGTGCCAGCAGTCACTTACCGGGACAGGGGGCAAGGGAGCAGTACTTC. Its translation is CASSHLPGQGAREQYF.

The V gene is TRBV11-2, the J gene TRBJ2-2, with D perhaps TRBD2 (6 bases). Trimming removed 1 base from V and 6 bases from J, with 12 bases in between. Germline V gene data show CDR1 as SGHAT and CDR2 as FQNNGV. The CDR3 sequence is 15 residues long. The CDR3 loop reads CASSLAVRGSGELFF. CDR3 bases: TGTGCCAGCAGCTTAGCTGTACGGGGGTCCGGGGAGCTGTTTTTT. Supplemented by reference TRBV11-2 and TRBJ2-2, the full variable domain reads EAGVAQSPRYKIIEKRQSVAFWCNPISGHATLYWYQQILGQGPKLLIQFQNNGVVDDSQLPKDRFSAERLKGVDSTLKIQPAKLEDSAVYLCASSLAVRGSGELFFGEGSRLTVL.

This clone was detected only once. The chain employs TRBV29-1 and TRBJ1-1; a possible D gene is TRBD1 (5 bases). This CDR3 has 12 residues. Trimming removed 4 bases from V and 7 bases from J, with 13 bases in between. Germline values: CDR1 SQVTM, CDR2 ANQGSEA. CDR3 amino acids: CSVVRGVYEAFF. The DNA for the CDR3 is TGCAGCGTTGTTCGGGGGGTCTATGAAGCTTTCTTT. The full variable domain, in which reference TRBV29-1 and TRBJ1-1 provide the parts outside the CDR3, is SAVISQKPSRDICQRGTSLTIQCQVDSQVTMMFWYRQQPGQSLTLIATANQGSEATYESGFVIDKFPISRPNLTFSTLTVSNMSPEDSSIYLCSVVRGVYEAFFGQGTRLTVV.